This T cell receptor (beta chain) was observed in a study of Tregs in tolerant kidney transplant recipients. Study at large: The nonmyeloablative bone marrow transplants came from related graft donors, with transient mixed chimerism.

Unstimulated regulatory T cells (CD4+CD25+CD127-), CD4+CD25- non-regulatory cells, CD4 and CD8 cells were FACS-sorted from thawed PBMCs. Germline V gives CDR1 DFQATT, CDR2 SNEGSKA (reference sequence). V gave up 6 bases and J gave up 4 bases, with 19 bases separating them. This CDR3 is 14 amino acids long. Clones were read by immunoSEQ multiplex PCR, and TCRdb kept only the in-frame ones, dropping some. In all, the sample yields over 45,000 clones. Points on this clone: Coverage ceases 3 residues before the CDR3 finishes, and the germline J gene fills in the end.

Material: CD4+ T cells from blood, obtained before the transplant. The source is a human donor who received a combined kidney and bone marrow transplant. V usage is TRBV20-1 and J usage is TRBJ2-7; D is possibly TRBD1 (5 bases). The CDR3 region is CSAQVPGRPYEQYF. The DNA read from the CDR3 is TGCAGTGCACAGGTCCCCGGACGGCCTTACGAG.